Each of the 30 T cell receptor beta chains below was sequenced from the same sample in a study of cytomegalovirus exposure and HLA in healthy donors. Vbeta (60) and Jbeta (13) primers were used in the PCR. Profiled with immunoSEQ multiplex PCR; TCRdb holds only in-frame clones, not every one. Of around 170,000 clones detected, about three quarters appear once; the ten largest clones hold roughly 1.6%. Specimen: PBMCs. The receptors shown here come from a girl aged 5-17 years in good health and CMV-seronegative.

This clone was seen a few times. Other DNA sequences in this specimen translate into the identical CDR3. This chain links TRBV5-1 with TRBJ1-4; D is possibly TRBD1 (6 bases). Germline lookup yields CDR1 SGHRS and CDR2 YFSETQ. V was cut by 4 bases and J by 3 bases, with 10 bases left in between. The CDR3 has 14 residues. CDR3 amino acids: CASSPGQPNEKLFF. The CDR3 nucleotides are TGCGCCAGCAGCCCAGGACAGCCTAATGAAAAACTGTTTTTT.

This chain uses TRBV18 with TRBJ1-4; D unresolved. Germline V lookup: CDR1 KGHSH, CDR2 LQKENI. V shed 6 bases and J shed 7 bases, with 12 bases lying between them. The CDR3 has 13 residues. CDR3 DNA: TGTGCCAGCTCTAACGGGTCGGGTGAAAAACTGTTTTTT. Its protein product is CASSNGSGEKLFF.

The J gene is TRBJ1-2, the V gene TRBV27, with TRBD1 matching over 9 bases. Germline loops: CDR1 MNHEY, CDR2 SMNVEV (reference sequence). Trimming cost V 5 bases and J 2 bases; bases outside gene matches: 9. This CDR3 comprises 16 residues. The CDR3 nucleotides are TGTGCCAGCAGTACCTCCCCGGGACAGGGAAACTATGGCTACACCTTC. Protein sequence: CASSTSPGQGNYGYTF.

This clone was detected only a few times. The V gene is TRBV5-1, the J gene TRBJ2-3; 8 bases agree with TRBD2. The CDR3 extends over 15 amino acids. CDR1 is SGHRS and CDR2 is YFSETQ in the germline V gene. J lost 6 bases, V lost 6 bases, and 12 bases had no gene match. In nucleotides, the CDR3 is TGCGCCAGCACTCCTATAGCGGGGAAACCGGATACGCAGTATTTT. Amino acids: CASTPIAGKPDTQYF. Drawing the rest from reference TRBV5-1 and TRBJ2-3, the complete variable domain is KAGVTQTPRYLIKTRGQQVTLSCSPISGHRSVSWYQQTPGQGLQFLFEYFSETQRNKGNFPGRFSGRQFSNSRSEMNVSTLELGDSALYLCASTPIAGKPDTQYFGPGTRLTVL.

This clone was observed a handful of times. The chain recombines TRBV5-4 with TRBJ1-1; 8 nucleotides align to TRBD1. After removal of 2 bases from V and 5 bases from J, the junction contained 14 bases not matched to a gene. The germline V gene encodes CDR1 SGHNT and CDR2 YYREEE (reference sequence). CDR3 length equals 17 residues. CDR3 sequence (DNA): TGTGCCAGCAGCTTAGGACAGGGACGACGGGGGCAAACTGAAGCTTTCTTT. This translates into CASSLGQGRRGQTEAFF.

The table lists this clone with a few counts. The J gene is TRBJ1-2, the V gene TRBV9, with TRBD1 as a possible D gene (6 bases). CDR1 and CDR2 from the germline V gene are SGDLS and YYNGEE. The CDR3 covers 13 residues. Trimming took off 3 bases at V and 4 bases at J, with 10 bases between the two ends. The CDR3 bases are TGTGCCAGCAGCGCACAGGGCCCCTATGGCTACACCTTC. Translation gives CASSAQGPYGYTF.

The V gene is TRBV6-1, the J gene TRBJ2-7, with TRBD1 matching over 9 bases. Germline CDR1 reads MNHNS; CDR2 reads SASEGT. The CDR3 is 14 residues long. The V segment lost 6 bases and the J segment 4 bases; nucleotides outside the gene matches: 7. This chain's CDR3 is CASRGLTGGYEQYF. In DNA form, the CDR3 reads TGTGCCAGCAGAGGCCTGACAGGGGGATACGAGCAGTACTTC.

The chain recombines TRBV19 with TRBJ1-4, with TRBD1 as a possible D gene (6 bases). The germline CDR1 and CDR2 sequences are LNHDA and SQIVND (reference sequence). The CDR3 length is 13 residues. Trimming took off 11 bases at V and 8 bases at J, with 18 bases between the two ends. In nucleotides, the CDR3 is TGTGCCGCGGCAAGGGGGGGAGGGGAAAAACTGTTTTTT. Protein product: CAAARGGGEKLFF.

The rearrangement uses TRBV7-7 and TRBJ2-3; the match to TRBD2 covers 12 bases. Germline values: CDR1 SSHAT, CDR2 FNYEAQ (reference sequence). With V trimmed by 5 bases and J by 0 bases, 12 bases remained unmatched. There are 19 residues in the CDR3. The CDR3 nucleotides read TGTGCCAGCAGCCCACTCCTAGCGGGGGGGCCAAGAAGCACAGATACGCAGTATTTT. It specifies CASSPLLAGGPRSTDTQYF.

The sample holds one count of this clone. The CDR3 bases are TGCGCCAGCAGCTTTGAGTTGGGACAGGGGGCGTCACCCCTCCACTTT. This translates into CASSFELGQGASPLHF. The chain uses TRBV5-1 and TRBJ1-6, with TRBD1 matching over 12 bases. There are 16 residues in the CDR3. J gave up 10 bases and V 2 bases, and 7 bases lay outside the gene matches. Per germline, CDR1 SGHRS and CDR2 YFSETQ.

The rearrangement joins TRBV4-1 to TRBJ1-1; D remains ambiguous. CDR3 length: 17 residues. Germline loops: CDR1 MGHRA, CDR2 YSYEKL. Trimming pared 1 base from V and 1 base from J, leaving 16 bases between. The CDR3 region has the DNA TGCGCCAGCAGCCAAGGGGCAGTCGGTGGGAGGAACACTGAAGCTTTCTTT. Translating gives CASSQGAVGGRNTEAFF.

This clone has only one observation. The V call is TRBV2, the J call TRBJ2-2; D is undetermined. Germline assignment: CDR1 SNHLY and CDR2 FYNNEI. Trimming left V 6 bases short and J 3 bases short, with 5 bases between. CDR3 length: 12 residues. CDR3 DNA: TGTGCCAGCAGCCTGTACACCGGGGAGCTGTTTTTT. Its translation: CASSLYTGELFF.

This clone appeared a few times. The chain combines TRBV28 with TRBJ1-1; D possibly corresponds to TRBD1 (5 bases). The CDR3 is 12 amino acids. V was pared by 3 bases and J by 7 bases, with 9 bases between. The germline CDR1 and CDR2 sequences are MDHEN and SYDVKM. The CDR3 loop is CASSFGDFEAFF. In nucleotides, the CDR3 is TGTGCCAGCAGTTTTGGGGACTTTGAAGCTTTCTTT.

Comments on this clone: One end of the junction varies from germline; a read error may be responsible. DNA of the CDR3: TGTGCCAGCAGGTTGGCTGGTACGGGGTCCCCGGCCGGCGAGCAGTACTTC. As protein: CASRLAGTGSPAGEQYF. The chain combines TRBV5-6 with TRBJ2-5; D may be TRBD2 (5 bases). The J call could be wrong; TRBJ2-7 is a better fit for the DNA end. The CDR3 consists of 17 residues. CDR1 is SGHDT, CDR2 YYEEEE, per germline.

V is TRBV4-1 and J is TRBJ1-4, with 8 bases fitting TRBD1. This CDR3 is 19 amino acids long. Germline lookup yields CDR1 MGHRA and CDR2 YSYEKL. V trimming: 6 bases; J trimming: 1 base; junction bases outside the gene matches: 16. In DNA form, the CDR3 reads TGCGCCAGCAGGCAACCCTGGGCCTCAACAGGGGGAACTAATGAAAAACTGTTTTTT. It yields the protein CASRQPWASTGGTNEKLFF.

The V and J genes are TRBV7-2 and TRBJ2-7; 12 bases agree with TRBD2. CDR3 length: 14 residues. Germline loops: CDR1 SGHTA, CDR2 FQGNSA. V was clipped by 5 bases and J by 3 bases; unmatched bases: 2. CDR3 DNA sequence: TGTGCCAGCAGCACGGGACTAGCGGGCTACGAGCAGTACTTC. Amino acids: CASSTGLAGYEQYF.

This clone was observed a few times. The CDR3 DNA reads TGCGCCAGCAGTCTAGCGGGGGGGGAAGAGAGGATAGAGACCCAGTACTTC. Amino acids: CASSLAGGEERIETQYF. This chain uses TRBV4-1 with TRBJ2-5; 12 nucleotides line up with TRBD2. CDR3 length: 17 residues. CDR1 MGHRA and CDR2 YSYEKL come from the germline V gene. The ends lost 6 bases at V and 4 bases at J; junction bases unmatched: 12.

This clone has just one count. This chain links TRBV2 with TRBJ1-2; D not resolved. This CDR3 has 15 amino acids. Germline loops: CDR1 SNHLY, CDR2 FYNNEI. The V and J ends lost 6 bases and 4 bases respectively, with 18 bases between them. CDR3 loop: CASSERGSLIYGYTF. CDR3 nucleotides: TGTGCCAGCAGCGAGCGTGGCAGCCTTATCTATGGCTACACCTTC.

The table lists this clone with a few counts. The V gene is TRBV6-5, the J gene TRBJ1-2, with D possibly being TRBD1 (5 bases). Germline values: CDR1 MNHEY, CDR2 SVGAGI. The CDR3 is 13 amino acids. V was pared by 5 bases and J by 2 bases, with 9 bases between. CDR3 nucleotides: TGTGCCAGCAGTCAAGGGGTAAACTATGGCTACACCTTC. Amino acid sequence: CASSQGVNYGYTF.

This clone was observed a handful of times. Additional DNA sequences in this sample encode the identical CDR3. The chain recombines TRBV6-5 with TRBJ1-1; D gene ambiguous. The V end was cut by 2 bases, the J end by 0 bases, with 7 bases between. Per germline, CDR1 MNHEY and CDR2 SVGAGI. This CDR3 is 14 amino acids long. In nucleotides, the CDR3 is TGTGCCAGCAGTTACGGCGGGGTGAACACTGAAGCTTTCTTT. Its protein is CASSYGGVNTEAFF.

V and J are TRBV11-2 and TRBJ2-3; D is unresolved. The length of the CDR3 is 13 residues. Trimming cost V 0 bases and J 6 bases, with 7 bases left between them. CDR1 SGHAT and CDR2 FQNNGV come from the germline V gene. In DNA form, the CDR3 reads TGTGCCAGCAGCTTAGAAAGAGGTGATACGCAGTATTTT. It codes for CASSLERGDTQYF.

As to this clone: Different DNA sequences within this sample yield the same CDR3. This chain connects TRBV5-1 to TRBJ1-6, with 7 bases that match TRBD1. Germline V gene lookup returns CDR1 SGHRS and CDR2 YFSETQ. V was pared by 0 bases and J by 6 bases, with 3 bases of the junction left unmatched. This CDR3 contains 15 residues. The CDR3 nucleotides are TGCGCCAGCAGCTTGGAGGGGGCGGCTAATTCACCCCTCCACTTT. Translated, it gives CASSLEGAANSPLHF.

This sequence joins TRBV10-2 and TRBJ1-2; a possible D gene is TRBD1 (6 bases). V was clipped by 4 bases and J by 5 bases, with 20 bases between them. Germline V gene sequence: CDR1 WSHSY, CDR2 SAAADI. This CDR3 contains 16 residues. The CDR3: CASSGTSSGTSYGYTF. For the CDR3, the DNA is TGCGCCAGCAGTGGGACTTCTTCCGGGACATCTTATGGCTACACCTTC.

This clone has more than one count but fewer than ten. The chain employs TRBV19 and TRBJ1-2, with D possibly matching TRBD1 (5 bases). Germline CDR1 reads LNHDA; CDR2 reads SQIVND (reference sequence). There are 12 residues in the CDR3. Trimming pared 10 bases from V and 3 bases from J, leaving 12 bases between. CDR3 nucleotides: TGTGCCATCGCAGGGTACGACTATGGCTACACCTTC. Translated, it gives CAIAGYDYGYTF.

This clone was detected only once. As DNA, the CDR3 is TGTGCCAGTAGTAGGTTCCTAGCGGGCACCTACAATGAGCAGTTCTTC. The encoded protein is CASSRFLAGTYNEQFF. This chain uses TRBV19 with TRBJ2-1; 8 positions agree with TRBD2. V gave up 4 bases and J gave up 2 bases; unmatched junction bases: 7. In germline, CDR1 is LNHDA, CDR2 SQIVND (reference sequence). This CDR3 contains 16 residues. The complete variable domain, with remaining parts taken from reference TRBV19 and TRBJ2-1, reads DGGITQSPKYLFRKEGQNVTLSCEQNLNHDAMYWYRQDPGQGLRLIYYSQIVNDFQKGDIAEGYSVSREKKESFPLTVTSAQKNPTAFYLCASSRFLAGTYNEQFFGPGTRLTVL.

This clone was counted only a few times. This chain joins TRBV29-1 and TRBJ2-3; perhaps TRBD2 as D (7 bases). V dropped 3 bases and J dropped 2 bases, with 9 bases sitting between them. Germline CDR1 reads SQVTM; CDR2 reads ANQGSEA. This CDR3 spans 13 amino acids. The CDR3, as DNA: TGCAGCGTTGAGGGGGGGCCCACAGATACGCAGTATTTT. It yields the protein CSVEGGPTDTQYF.

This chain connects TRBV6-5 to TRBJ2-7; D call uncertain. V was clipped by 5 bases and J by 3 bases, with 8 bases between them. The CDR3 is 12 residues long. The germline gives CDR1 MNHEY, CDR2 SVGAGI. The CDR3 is CASSPTGYEQYF. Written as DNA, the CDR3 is TGTGCCAGCAGTCCCACGGGCTACGAGCAGTACTTC.

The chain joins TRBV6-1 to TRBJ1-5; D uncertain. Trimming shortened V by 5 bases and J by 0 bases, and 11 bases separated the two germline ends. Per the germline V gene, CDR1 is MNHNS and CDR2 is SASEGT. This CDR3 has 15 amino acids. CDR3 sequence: CASSFTETSNQPQHF. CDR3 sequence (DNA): TGTGCCAGCAGTTTCACAGAGACTAGCAATCAGCCCCAGCATTTT.

CDR3 in amino acids: CASSLLGLGFNEQFF. CDR3 sequence (DNA): TGTGCCAGCAGTTTATTAGGACTAGGGTTCAATGAGCAGTTCTTC. The rearrangement uses TRBV27 and TRBJ2-1; 7 positions match TRBD2. The V gene's germline CDR1 is MNHEY and CDR2 SMNVEV (reference sequence). The CDR3 consists of 15 residues. Trimming removed 1 base from V and 6 bases from J; junction bases left unmatched: 6.

The CDR3 here is CASSSLIGQGDTEAFF. The CDR3, as DNA: TGTGCCAGCAGCTCCCTCATTGGTCAGGGGGACACTGAAGCTTTCTTT. J is TRBJ1-1 and V is TRBV5-4, with TRBD1 matching over 7 bases. CDR3 length: 16 residues. V gave up 3 bases and J gave up 3 bases; unmatched junction bases: 11. The V gene's germline CDR1 is SGHNT and CDR2 YYREEE (reference sequence). The full variable domain, rest sourced from reference TRBV5-4 and TRBJ1-1, is ETGVTQSPTHLIKTRGQQVTLRCSSQSGHNTVSWYQQALGQGPQFIFQYYREEENGRGNFPPRFSGLQFPNYSSELNVNALELDDSALYLCASSSLIGQGDTEAFFGQGTRLTVV.